This T cell receptor (beta chain) comes out of a study of blood T cells in healthy people across ages (dated by TCRdb to 2013 to 2016). As for the study more broadly: In model experiments, roughly one uniquely barcoded TCR beta cDNA molecule per two T cells was captured by template switching. To track age-related changes in TCR beta repertoire diversity, the study relied on deep sequencing normalized with unique cDNA molecular identifiers. The donors were split into four age groups: young (average 16 years), middle-aged (39), aged (roughly 65) and long-lived (over 80). For two donors (one aged 18 to 30 and one aged 80 or older), the study analyzed two additional independent replicas of 1 million unique cDNA reads from the same blood draw. Broader findings and caveats from the paper: A strong correlation was found between observed TCR beta diversity and the percentage of naive T cells measured by flow cytometry. Because the CMV infection status of the donors was unknown, age-related changes in expanded clonotypes may potentially have been confounded. Estimates of total diversity based on one million sequenced T cells were regarded as lower bounds and as underestimates. Compared with the aged group, the long-lived group had more naive CD4+ T cells, fewer expanded clones and increased TCR diversity, suggesting age selection. Since profiling was done on bulk unsorted PBMCs, naive and antigen-experienced compartments could not be conclusively compared. As age increased, observed TCR beta diversity per million T cells dropped in a roughly linear way, and a significant reduction was already evident by age around 41.

Donors were 30 to 45 systemically healthy Caucasian individuals from Russia aged 6 to 90 years. About 9.6 milliliters of peripheral blood were collected from each donor into EDTA-treated Vacutainer tubes. Ficoll-Paque density-gradient centrifugation was used to isolate PBMCs, with at least 6.5 million per sample. Trizol reagent was used to extract total RNA from the PBMCs, yielding at least 6 micrograms per sample. Naive CD45RAhigh/CD27high T cell percentages were measured by flow cytometry on a PBMC aliquot from every donor. Receptors were amplified or captured by 5' RACE. Sequenced using an Illumina HiSeq 2500. The second PCR ran for about 6 to 12 cycles and used a J-beta primer mix along with a sample-barcoded 5' primer. A template-switch 5' adaptor carrying 12 random nucleotides introduced a unique molecular identifier onto each TCR beta cDNA molecule. Each sample yielded at least 3 million CDR3-containing paired-end reads. All of the RNA was converted into first-strand cDNA using the Mint cDNA synthesis kit, with a TRBC-specific oligonucleotide serving as the primer. All cDNA was treated with uracil-DNA glycosylase and then went through a first 18-cycle PCR with the universal primers M1SS and BC2_uni_R. Per the original workflow: Normalization of each sample was performed by random selection of 1 million high-quality reads, each carrying a distinct molecular identifier. Reads sharing molecular identifiers were discarded rather than binned into consensus sequences. MiTCR, set to a Q25 quality threshold and the strictest error-elimination algorithm, was used for CDR3 identification, clonotype clustering and error correction. A nonparametric unseen species model using Euler transformation provided a lower-bound estimate of total TCR beta diversity. The public reads were run again by TCRdb, first through fastp at Q25 and then through MiXCR, and only productive beta chains were kept. Identical CDR3 proteins give one entry, which carries the most common genes and DNA. V and J calls and clone size were set by TCRdb, not the authors. Across this sample there are hundreds of thousands of distinct CDR3 sequences, with roughly 25% seen only once. 9.4% of the sample is taken by the ten largest.

The CDR3 starts with the cysteine, ends with the phenylalanine, and has 15 residues. Only the CDR3 part of the read is kept: 45 bases, read in frame from the first base. In the germline V gene, CDR1 corresponds to SQVTM and CDR2 to ANQGSEA. At the junction V is shortened by 6 bases and J by 2 bases; bases outside the gene matches: 10. With regard to this clonotype: Its cognate antigen has yet to be identified. The record has no base qualities; no much larger clone is one base away.

The sample was also linked to a second study, of T cells of mothers and their children. Looking at the second paper: Nine systemically healthy Caucasian individuals served as donors, namely three mothers together with their six children. cDNA synthesis consumed the entire amount of extracted RNA, loaded at approximately 1.5 ug RNA in each 15 ul reaction. Sample barcodes and 2-4 random nucleotides were added via the M1S primer in the second PCR. Each mother yielded over 10 million TCR beta CDR3 reads and each child some 3 million reads. Thymic selection similarly shapes TCR recombination output in related and unrelated pairs, with minor effect from inherited differences. Normalized repertoire overlap in related mother-child pairs was always slightly higher than in unrelated mother-child pairs, but the difference was never significant. No persistent microchimeric T cell clones were found, with a detection sensitivity of roughly 100 clones per million clonotypes. The study used deep NGS to compare TCR beta repertoires of mothers and children, seeking features distinguishing related mother-child pairs from unrelated individuals. On average, the children were approximately 11 +/- 4 years old, while the mothers were 40 +/- 4 years old. After adapter ligation was performed with NEBNext reagents, the libraries were sequenced on an Illumina HiSeq 2000 with 100+100 nt paired-end reads. To avoid cross-contamination, the mother libraries and the child libraries were prepared a month apart and sequenced in separate runs. For each donor, somewhere between roughly 450,000 and 2,000,000 distinct TCR beta clonotypes were identified. Naive TCR beta clonotypes were estimated from low-frequency clonotypes matched to each donor's FACS-determined naive share, without sorting.

The clonotype was recovered from a boy between 10 and 17 years old in good health. The sequencing input was blood. In this chain, TRBV29-1 is recombined with TRBJ2-7, with 10 junctional bases fitting TRBD2. The nucleotide sequence is TGCAGCGTATCGGGAGGACTAGCGGCTCCCTACGAGCAGTACTTC. It codes for CSVSGGLAAPYEQYF.